The TCR beta chain under discussion was sequenced for a study of blood T cell repertoires in COVID-19. Study at large: There were acute and convalescent COVID-19 samples, and they came from the United States, Italy and Spain. Sources were T cells, B-cell-depleted T cells, or PBMCs; the material itself was cDNA or gDNA.

CDR1 MDHEN and CDR2 SYDVKM come from the germline V gene. This CDR3 has 15 amino acids. V lost 5 bases to trimming and J lost 4 bases, with 15 bases between them. Under the authors' procedure: Amplification from reference gene primers served as the basis for estimated nucleated cell counts. The assay was immunoSEQ multiplex PCR, and TCRdb's table has in-frame clones only and misses some. Clonal size and the V and J genes are those of that table, whereas D and trimming came from the DNA. The sample has about 120,000 clones; 70% to 80% are singletons. Sequences were obtained from peripheral blood. V and J are TRBV28 and TRBJ1-5; maybe TRBD1 (6 bases). The clonotype was recovered from an elderly woman with acute or convalescent COVID-19. Here the CDR3 reads CASSPNRVGNQPQHF. Written as DNA, the CDR3 is TGTGCCAGCAGTCCGAACAGGGTCGGGAATCAGCCCCAGCATTTT.